This T cell receptor (beta chain) was recovered during a study of STAT5B mutations in CD4+ large granular lymphocyte leukemia. For this clone: Its antigen is undetermined.

Findings of the study overall: Data were not HLA-matched across samples. Main leukemic clonotypes were patient-specific, but roughly 23% appeared at low frequency elsewhere.

Sequencing was at survey level. Method: immunoSEQ multiplex PCR; TCRdb's copy keeps in-frame clones and lacks some. The sample includes about 35,000 clones, about 76% seen only once; the top ten take about 2.5%. The receptor was isolated from a human donor in good health. Sequencing was carried out using CD4+ T cells from blood buffy coats.

CDR3 protein: CASSEQGAYTGELFF. The CDR3 nucleotides are TGTGCCAGCAGTGAACAGGGGGCCTACACCGGGGAGCTGTTTTTT. The rearrangement uses TRBV6-1 and TRBJ2-2; 8 bases fit TRBD1. Germline V gives CDR1 MNHNS, CDR2 SASEGT. After removal of 2 bases from V and 3 bases from J, the junction contained 2 bases not matched to a gene. The CDR3 loop spans 15 amino acids.